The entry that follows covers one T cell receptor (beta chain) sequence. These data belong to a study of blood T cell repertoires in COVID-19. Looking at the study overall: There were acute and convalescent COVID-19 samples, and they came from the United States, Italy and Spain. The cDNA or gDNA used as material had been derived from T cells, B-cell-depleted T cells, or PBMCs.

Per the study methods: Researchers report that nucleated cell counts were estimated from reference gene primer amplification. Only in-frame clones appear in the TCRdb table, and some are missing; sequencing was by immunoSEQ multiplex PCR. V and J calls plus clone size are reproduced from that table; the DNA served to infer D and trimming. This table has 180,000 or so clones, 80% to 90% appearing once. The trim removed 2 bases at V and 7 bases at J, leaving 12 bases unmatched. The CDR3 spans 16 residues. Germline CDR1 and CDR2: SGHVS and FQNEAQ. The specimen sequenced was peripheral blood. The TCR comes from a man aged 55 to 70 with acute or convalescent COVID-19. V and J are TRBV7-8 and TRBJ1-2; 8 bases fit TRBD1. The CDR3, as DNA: TGTGCCAGCAGCTTAAGGTCCGGACAGGGTACGTTTGGCTACACCTTC. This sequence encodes CASSLRSGQGTFGYTF.